What follows are 10 T cell receptor beta chains derived from one specimen sequenced in a study of CD8 T cells in ankylosing spondylitis. TCRdb passed the 5' RACE reads through MiXCR, listing each CDR3 protein once. Here the sample spans roughly 130,000 distinct CDR3 sequences, roughly 8.8% being singletons. Sequenced sample: synovial fluid, either unsorted or a sorted T cell fraction (not recorded which). These receptors all stem from a male donor with ankylosing spondylitis.

This clonotype showed up many times. The chain joins TRBV20-1 to TRBJ2-5, with D perhaps matching TRBD1 (5 bases). The CDR3 covers 12 residues. With 2 bases removed from V and 6 bases from J, the gap between germline ends came to 10 bases. Germline V gene lookup returns CDR1 DFQATT and CDR2 SNEGSKA (reference sequence). This CDR3 reads CSARQGRKTQYF. Here the CDR3 DNA reads TGCAGTGCTAGACAGGGCCGAAAGACCCAGTACTTC.

This clonotype was observed a handful of times. J is TRBJ2-5 and V is TRBV7-6; D may be TRBD2 (6 bases). V dropped 6 bases and J dropped 5 bases, with 19 bases sitting between them. The CDR3 runs 15 residues. CDR1 SGHVS and CDR2 FNYEAQ come from the germline V gene. The CDR3 spells CASSLIGRDGETQYF. The CDR3 DNA reads as TGTGCCAGCAGTTTGATCGGGCGGGATGGGGAGACCCAGTACTTC.

This clonotype was found many times. The chain uses TRBV6-1 and TRBJ1-2; 7 bases agree with TRBD1. CDR3 size: 15 residues. Germline CDR1 is MNHNS and CDR2 is SASEGT. The V segment lost 5 bases and the J segment 6 bases; nucleotides outside the gene matches: 12. The CDR3 spells CASSQDRIVMNGYTF. The CDR3 DNA reads as TGTGCCAGCAGTCAGGACAGGATAGTTATGAATGGCTACACCTTC.

The rearrangement links TRBV9 to TRBJ2-2; no definite D call. CDR1 is SGDLS, CDR2 YYNGEE, per germline. Deletions cut 1 base from V and 7 bases from J, with 5 bases between. There are 12 residues in the CDR3. The CDR3: CASSVSGGELFF. The CDR3 DNA follows: TGTGCCAGCAGCGTATCCGGCGGGGAGCTGTTTTTT.

This clonotype was observed a few times. The rearrangement uses TRBV10-1 and TRBJ2-7, with 10 bases fitting TRBD1. Germline V gene lookup returns CDR1 WNHNN and CDR2 SYGVQD (reference sequence). This CDR3 has 15 residues. V shed 6 bases, J shed 0 bases, and the junction held 5 bases outside the gene matches. The CDR3 is CASRRTGGPSYEQYF. The CDR3 coding sequence is TGCGCCAGCAGAAGGACAGGGGGACCCTCCTACGAGCAGTACTTC.

The sample holds a few counts of this clonotype. The V gene is TRBV11-2, the J gene TRBJ1-1; D is ambiguous. CDR3 length equals 13 residues. The V end lost 5 bases, the J end lost 7 bases, and 14 bases lay between the germline ends. CDR1 and CDR2 from the germline V gene are SGHAT and FQNNGV. The CDR3 sequence: CASSPPGVVEAFF. DNA for the CDR3: TGTGCCAGCAGCCCCCCCGGGGTTGTTGAAGCTTTCTTT.

The chain has TRBV5-1 and TRBJ1-1; no firm D call. CDR3 length: 14 residues. Deletions cut 4 bases from V and 0 bases from J, with 10 bases between. Germline V gives CDR1 SGHRS, CDR2 YFSETQ. CDR3 loop: CASSLNNLNTEAFF. CDR3 in DNA: TGCGCCAGCAGCCTGAACAATCTGAACACTGAAGCTTTCTTT. The full variable domain, in which reference TRBV5-1 and TRBJ1-1 provide the parts outside the CDR3, is KAGVTQTPRYLIKTRGQQVTLSCSPISGHRSVSWYQQTPGQGLQFLFEYFSETQRNKGNFPGRFSGRQFSNSRSEMNVSTLELGDSALYLCASSLNNLNTEAFFGQGTRLTVV.

This clonotype was detected many times. The genes are TRBV10-3 and TRBJ1-2; D remains unclear. V lost 3 bases and J lost 4, with 3 bases in between. CDR3 size: 11 residues. Germline V gene sequence: CDR1 ENHRY, CDR2 SYGVKD. DNA for the CDR3: TGTGCCATCAGTGACGGCTATGGCTACACCTTC. Translation gives CAISDGYGYTF.

This clonotype was observed a handful of times. The V call is TRBV7-9, the J call TRBJ2-5, with D possibly matching TRBD2 (5 bases). The CDR3 loop spans 14 amino acids. Between the trimmed V and J ends, which lost 4 bases and 5 bases, there was a span of 14 bases. The germline V gene encodes CDR1 SEHNR and CDR2 FQNEAQ (reference sequence). The CDR3 region is CASSSATAGETQYF. CDR3 sequence (DNA): TGTGCCAGCAGCTCGGCGACCGCGGGCGAGACCCAGTACTTC.

In this sample, this clonotype turned up many times. The chain links TRBV27 to TRBJ2-2, with D hard to call. The CDR3 totals 14 residues. Germline V gene lookup returns CDR1 MNHEY and CDR2 SMNVEV (reference sequence). V lost 1 base and J lost 2, with 5 bases in between. The CDR3 loop reads CASSLWGNTGELFF. CDR3 nucleotide sequence: TGTGCCAGCAGTTTATGGGGAAACACCGGGGAGCTGTTTTTT.